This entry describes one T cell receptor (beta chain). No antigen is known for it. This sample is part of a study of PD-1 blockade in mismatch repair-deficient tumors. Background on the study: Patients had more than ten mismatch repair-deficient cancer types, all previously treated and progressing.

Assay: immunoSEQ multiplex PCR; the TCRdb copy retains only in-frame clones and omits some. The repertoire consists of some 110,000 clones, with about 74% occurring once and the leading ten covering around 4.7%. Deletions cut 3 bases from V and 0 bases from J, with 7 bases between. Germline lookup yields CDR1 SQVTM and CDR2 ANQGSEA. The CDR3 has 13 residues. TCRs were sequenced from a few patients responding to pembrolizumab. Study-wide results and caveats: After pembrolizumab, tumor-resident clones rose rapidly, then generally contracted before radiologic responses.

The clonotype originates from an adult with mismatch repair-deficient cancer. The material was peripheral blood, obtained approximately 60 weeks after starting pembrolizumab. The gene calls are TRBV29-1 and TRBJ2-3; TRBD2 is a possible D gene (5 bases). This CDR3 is CSVEGGSTDTQYF. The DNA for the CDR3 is TGCAGCGTTGAGGGCGGGAGCACAGATACGCAGTATTTT.